Listed here are 5 T cell receptor beta chains from one sample, sequenced in a study of blood T cell repertoires in COVID-19. The data were produced by immunoSEQ multiplex PCR, yet TCRdb's version contains in-frame clones alone and is incomplete. This table has some 140,000 clones, about 90% appearing once. Material for sequencing was peripheral blood. Receptors were obtained from a man in his fifties with acute or convalescent COVID-19.

J is TRBJ1-6 and V is TRBV10-1; no clear D gene. Deletions cut 6 bases from V and 9 bases from J, with 12 bases between. This CDR3 is built from 13 residues. Germline CDR1 reads WNHNN; CDR2 reads SYGVQD (reference sequence). The CDR3 DNA sequence: TGCGCCAGCAGCGCTAAACTTGGTTCACCCCTCCACTTT. It encodes CASSAKLGSPLHF.

Here the CDR3 reads CATSGQGLGDTQYF. The DNA for the CDR3 is TGTGCCACCAGCGGACAGGGGCTTGGAGATACGCAGTATTTT. The chain uses TRBV24-1 and TRBJ2-3; TRBD1 matches 9 bases. Per the germline V gene, CDR1 is KGHDR and CDR2 is SFDVKD. This CDR3 spans 14 amino acids. The junction had 6 bases not matched to a gene; V was cut back by 7 bases and J by 5 bases.

This clone was seen only once. The chain joins TRBV7-6 to TRBJ2-7, with D possibly TRBD2 on 6 matching bases. Germline V gene lookup returns CDR1 SGHVS and CDR2 FNYEAQ. Between the trimmed V and J ends, which lost 1 base and 2 bases, there was a span of 15 bases. This CDR3 contains 16 residues. The CDR3 DNA sequence: TGTGCCAGCAGCTTAGGCAAACCGGGACTGGCCTACGAGCAGTACTTC. This translates into CASSLGKPGLAYEQYF.

The chain has TRBV19 and TRBJ2-6, with 7 positions matching TRBD1. The CDR3 extends over 15 amino acids. V dropped 6 bases and J dropped 3; count of bases not matched to a gene: 5. CDR1 is LNHDA, CDR2 SQIVND, per germline (reference sequence). Here the CDR3 reads CASSTQGFGANVLTF. The CDR3 DNA reads as TGTGCCAGTAGCACACAGGGGTTTGGGGCCAACGTCCTGACTTTC. Combining the CDR3 with reference TRBV19 and TRBJ2-6 gives the whole variable domain DGGITQSPKYLFRKEGQNVTLSCEQNLNHDAMYWYRQDPGQGLRLIYYSQIVNDFQKGDIAEGYSVSREKKESFPLTVTSAQKNPTAFYLCASSTQGFGANVLTFGAGSRLTVL.

The V and J genes are TRBV30 and TRBJ1-6; no reliable D call. V gave up 6 bases and J gave up 4 bases, with 10 bases separating them. This CDR3 has 13 amino acids. CDR1 and CDR2 (germline): GTSNPN, SVGIG (reference sequence). CDR3 sequence: CACHRGYNSPLHF. The CDR3 DNA is TGTGCCTGCCATCGGGGATATAATTCACCCCTCCACTTT.